The source of this T cell receptor beta chain is a study of vaccination and CD4 T cells after COVID-19. Germline lookup yields CDR1 LNHDA and CDR2 SQIVND (reference sequence). The CDR3 runs 12 residues. Trimming cost V 5 bases and J 9 bases, with 11 bases left between them. On this clonotype: The antigen is undetermined.

The study, taken as a whole, reports: A nonsignificant rise from roughly 22 to 38 was seen in the median number of SARS-CoV-2-reactive clonotypes.

Sequenced with the Oncomine TCR Beta short-read assay was DNA taken from cultured CD4+ T cells. TCRdb passed the PCR reads through MiXCR, listing each CDR3 protein once. Of 20,000 to 25,000 distinct CDR3 sequences detected, approximately 49% appear once; the ten largest clones hold 4.6%. Treatment described: approximately nine-day PBMC culture with coronavirus spike peptide pools or control peptides (ViraFEST assay). Peptide pool stimulation in ViraFEST expanded antigen-specific T cells, whose TCRs were then sequenced. This clonotype was sampled from a human donor who had recovered from COVID-19. The gene calls are TRBV19 and TRBJ2-1; TRBD1 or TRBD2 may be the D gene (6 bases each). The specimen sequenced was CD4+ T cells from blood, cultured in vitro. The CDR3 is CASSAGGAEQFF. In nucleotides, the CDR3 is TGTGCCAGTAGTGCCGGGGGCGCTGAGCAGTTCTTC.